This entry features one TCR beta chain sequence. What it binds is not known. This CDR3 comprises 15 residues. The germline gives CDR1 SGHAT, CDR2 FQNNGV. The V end was cut by 5 bases, the J end by 3 bases, with 14 bases between. This sample stems from a study of long-term antiretroviral therapy in people with HIV. Regarding the study as a whole: Samples were collected from 2004 to 2017 under possibly less effective ART regimens.

Ahead of DNA extraction, samples held roughly 1-10 million cryopreserved PBMC each. They ran version v3.0 of the immunoSEQ assay at survey level. Clones were sequenced by immunoSEQ multiplex PCR, and TCRdb holds only the in-frame ones, with some missing. Among fewer than 25,000 clones listed, 85% to 95% were seen once. This clonotype originated in a woman in her 50s with HIV. The V and J genes are TRBV11-2 and TRBJ2-1, with D unresolved. The input for sequencing was unsorted PBMCs, taken about 5 years after starting antiretroviral therapy. The CDR3 DNA sequence: TGTGCCAGCAGCCTGGGCCGATCGCTCTACAATGAGCAGTTCTTC. Translating gives CASSLGRSLYNEQFF.